Below are 17 T cell receptor beta chains sequenced from a single sample in a study of blood T cell repertoires in COVID-19. Using immunoSEQ multiplex PCR, the repertoire was profiled, and TCRdb retains in-frame clones only, with some absent. The repertoire holds around 300,000 clones, with around 90% as singletons. Sample: peripheral blood. These receptors originate from a man aged 50 to 60 with active or convalescent COVID-19.

The chain recombines TRBV29-1 with TRBJ1-2; D is unresolved. CDR3 size: 12 residues. Per germline, CDR1 SQVTM and CDR2 ANQGSEA. The V end was cut by 4 bases, the J end by 3 bases, with 9 bases between. CDR3 coding DNA: TGCAGCGTTGGAGAAGGAGACTATGGCTACACCTTC. Its protein is CSVGEGDYGYTF.

The J gene is TRBJ2-1, the V gene TRBV7-2; a weak D match, TRBD1 (6 bases). V was clipped by 5 bases and J by 6 bases, with 11 bases between them. This CDR3 spans 13 amino acids. Germline values: CDR1 SGHTA, CDR2 FQGNSA. As DNA, the CDR3 is TGTGCCAGCAGCGCGACAGGAGGCAATGAGCAGTTCTTC. It yields the protein CASSATGGNEQFF.

This rearrangement joins TRBV7-3 to TRBJ2-5; possible D gene TRBD2, 6 bases. From germline, CDR1 is SGHTA and CDR2 FQGTGA. CDR3 length: 15 residues. The V end lost 4 bases, the J end lost 4 bases, and 16 bases lay between the germline ends. The CDR3 sequence: CASSSFSGVGETQYF. The CDR3 nucleotides are TGTGCCAGCAGCTCCTTTTCGGGAGTGGGAGAGACCCAGTACTTC.

The chain employs TRBV6-2 or TRBV6-3 and TRBJ2-7; maybe TRBD2 (5 bases). The length of the CDR3 is 16 residues. Per germline, CDR1 MNHEY and CDR2 SVGEGT. The V and J ends lost 2 bases and 3 bases respectively, with 17 bases between them. CDR3 amino acids: CASSYQYGVLSYEQYF. The DNA for the CDR3 is TGTGCCAGCAGTTACCAGTACGGGGTTCTAAGCTACGAGCAGTACTTC.

Comment on this clone: Other DNA sequences within the sample encode an identical CDR3. The chain combines TRBV6-5 with TRBJ1-1, with D possibly TRBD1 on 6 matching bases. The length of the CDR3 is 13 residues. Germline CDR1 reads MNHEY; CDR2 reads SVGAGI. V lost 6 bases and J lost 2, with 10 bases in between. CDR3 residues: CASRRTVNTEAFF. CDR3 DNA: TGTGCCAGCAGACGGACAGTCAACACTGAAGCTTTCTTT.

CDR3: CASSYQTSFNEQFF. CDR3 in DNA: TGTGCCAGCAGTTACCAGACAAGTTTCAATGAGCAGTTCTTC. The chain joins TRBV6-5 to TRBJ2-1, with D hard to call. Germline V CDR1 and CDR2: MNHEY, SVGAGI. The V and J ends lost 2 bases and 6 bases respectively, with 11 bases between them. This CDR3 contains 14 residues.

V usage is TRBV28 and J usage is TRBJ1-2, with a tentative D call TRBD1 (5 bases). Trimming removed 5 bases at V and 7 bases at J, with 14 bases between. Germline V gene lookup returns CDR1 MDHEN and CDR2 SYDVKM. The CDR3 consists of 13 residues. CDR3 sequence reads: CASSTGGRVGYTF. DNA for the CDR3: TGTGCCAGCAGTACAGGCGGCCGGGTTGGCTACACCTTC.

This clone was seen once. This rearrangement joins TRBV18 to TRBJ2-7, with TRBD1 matching 11 bases. In germline, CDR1 is KGHSH, CDR2 LQKENI. There are 15 residues in the CDR3. The V and J ends lost 4 bases and 3 bases, in that order; junction bases with no gene match: 5. This CDR3 reads CASSLRGQGGYEQYF. The CDR3 DNA reads as TGTGCCAGCTCACTGAGGGGACAGGGGGGCTACGAGCAGTACTTC.

This clone has a handful of counts. The chain combines TRBV7-2 with TRBJ1-4; 7 bases are shared with TRBD1. Trimming took 4 bases from V and 6 from J; bases not matched to a gene: 20. This CDR3 has 19 amino acids. Looked up from germline, CDR1 is SGHTA and CDR2 is FQGNSA. Here the CDR3 DNA reads TGTGCCAGCAGCTCACCACAGGGGTTCATGGGGCCGAATGATGAAAAACTGTTTTTT. Its translation: CASSSPQGFMGPNDEKLFF.

The count of this clone is one. The CDR3 nucleotides read TGTGCCAGCAGTGAAGCAGGACGACAGGGGGCCCCCCAGCATTTT. Its translation is CASSEAGRQGAPQHF. This chain links TRBV2 with TRBJ1-5; 10 bases agree with TRBD1. V was clipped by 0 bases and J by 10 bases; unmatched bases: 6. The CDR3 is 15 amino acids. Germline loops: CDR1 SNHLY, CDR2 FYNNEI.

The chain recombines TRBV4-3 with TRBJ1-4, with 8 bases aligning to TRBD1. The germline gives CDR1 LGHNA, CDR2 YSLEER. The CDR3 is 16 amino acids. V lost 4 bases to trimming and J lost 5 bases; unmatched junction nucleotides: 9. The CDR3 bases are TGCGCCAGCAGCCGAAAAAGACAGGGGACGAATGAAAAACTGTTTTTT. Amino acid sequence: CASSRKRQGTNEKLFF.

This clone has more than one count but fewer than ten. The CDR3 protein is CASSTHNEQFF. The CDR3 DNA sequence: TGTGCCAGCAGCACACACAATGAGCAGTTCTTC. The chain is built from TRBV5-4 and TRBJ2-1; no clear D gene. Trimming stripped 4 bases from V and 5 bases from J, with 4 bases between. The CDR3 has 11 residues. From germline, CDR1 is SGHNT and CDR2 YYREEE (reference sequence).

The CDR3 DNA is TGTGCCTGGACGGGGGTCCAAGGTGGGTCACCCCTCCACTTT. This translates into CAWTGVQGGSPLHF. The V gene is TRBV30, the J gene TRBJ1-6, with a tentative D call TRBD1 (5 bases). Looked up from germline, CDR1 is GTSNPN and CDR2 is SVGIG (reference sequence). The V and J ends lost 4 bases and 10 bases respectively, with 17 bases between them. This CDR3 comprises 14 residues.

This clone was counted only a few times. The rearrangement uses TRBV5-5 and TRBJ1-2; D gene unclear. V lost 2 bases to trimming and J lost 2 bases, with 10 bases between them. The germline CDR1 and CDR2 sequences are SGHKS and YYEKEE (reference sequence). CDR3 length: 14 residues. The CDR3 nucleotides are TGTGCCAGCAGCTTTAGTACTCTGAACTATGGCTACACCTTC. Amino acids: CASSFSTLNYGYTF. Based on the CDR3 plus reference TRBV5-5 and TRBJ1-2, the full variable domain is DAGVTQSPTHLIKTRGQQVTLRCSPISGHKSVSWYQQVLGQGPQFIFQYYEKEERGRGNFPDRFSARQFPNYSSELNVNALLLGDSALYLCASSFSTLNYGYTFGSGTRLTVV.

The V and J genes are TRBV7-9 and TRBJ1-2; the D gene is possibly TRBD1 (5 bases). Germline CDR1 is SEHNR and CDR2 is FQNEAQ (reference sequence). Trimming stripped 2 bases from V and 2 bases from J, with 9 bases between. This CDR3 is built from 14 residues. The CDR3 nucleotides are TGTGCCAGCAGCTTATTGGCAGGGAACTATGGCTACACCTTC. Amino acids: CASSLLAGNYGYTF. The full variable domain, completed using reference TRBV7-9 and TRBJ1-2, is DTGVSQNPRHKITKRGQNVTFRCDPISEHNRLYWYRQTLGQGPEFLTYFQNEAQLEKSRLLSDRFSAERPKGSFSTLEIQRTEQGDSAMYLCASSLLAGNYGYTFGSGTRLTVV.

J is TRBJ2-7 and V is TRBV27, with 8 bases identical to TRBD2. Germline V gene lookup returns CDR1 MNHEY and CDR2 SMNVEV (reference sequence). The CDR3 spans 14 residues. Trimming at V came to 5 bases and at J to 5 bases, leaving 8 bases not matched to a gene. CDR3 bases: TGTGCCAGCAGTCCCCGGGACGGGAGGGACGAGCAGTACTTC. Its protein product is CASSPRDGRDEQYF.

The V and J genes are TRBV23-1 and TRBJ2-3, with TRBD1 identical over 7 bases. TRBV23-1 is classed as an ORF, of uncertain function. The CDR3 is made up of 13 amino acids. Unmatched junction bases numbered 1, after V lost 4 bases and J lost 3 bases. The CDR3, as DNA: TGCGCCAGCAGTCCGACAGGGACAGATACGCAGTATTTT. Translation gives CASSPTGTDTQYF.